This TCR beta chain was captured by sequencing in a study of T cells after yellow fever vaccination. The CDR3 spans 14 residues. The germline gives CDR1 SGHNT, CDR2 YYREEE (reference sequence). Whole-study findings and limits: Of the clonotypes, a small share occurred in both CD4 and CD8 compartments. After the booster, roughly 96% of CD4 and roughly nine tenths of CD8 primary-response clones were re-detected. Secondary responses were weaker yet peaked faster, day 5 versus 15.

5'RACE template switching produced TCR cDNA carrying a universal primer site and UMIs. TCRdb recomputed calls from the 5' RACE reads with MiXCR, one row per CDR3 protein. The table lists roughly 170,000 distinct CDR3 sequences, 6.2% of them singletons. This clonotype was recorded many times. The antigen is undetermined. A junction end diverges from the germline sequence, so it may reflect a read error. This material consisted of CD4+ T cells sorted from PBMCs, taken on the day of the first yellow fever vaccination. The clonotype was recovered from a man younger than 35 who received the YFV17D yellow fever vaccine. This chain links TRBV5-4 with TRBJ2-5; 9 bases match TRBD1. The CDR3 spells CASSLQGAAETQYF. CDR3 sequence (DNA): TGTGCCAGTAGCTTACAGGGGGCCGCGGAGACCCAGTACTTC.